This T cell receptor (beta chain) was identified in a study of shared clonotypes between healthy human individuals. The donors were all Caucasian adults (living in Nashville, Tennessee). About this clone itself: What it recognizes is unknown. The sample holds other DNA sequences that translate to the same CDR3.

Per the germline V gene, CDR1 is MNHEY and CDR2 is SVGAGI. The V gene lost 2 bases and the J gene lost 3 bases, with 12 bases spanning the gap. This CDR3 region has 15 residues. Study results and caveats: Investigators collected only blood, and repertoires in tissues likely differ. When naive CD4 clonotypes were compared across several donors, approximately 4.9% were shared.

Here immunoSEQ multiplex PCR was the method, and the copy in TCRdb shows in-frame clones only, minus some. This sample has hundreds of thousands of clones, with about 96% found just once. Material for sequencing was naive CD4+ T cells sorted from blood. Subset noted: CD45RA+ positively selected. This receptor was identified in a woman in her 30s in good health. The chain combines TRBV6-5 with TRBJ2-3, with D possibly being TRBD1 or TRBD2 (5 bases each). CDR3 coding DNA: TGTGCCAGCAGTTACGGTCAGGGACGGACAGATACGCAGTATTTT. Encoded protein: CASSYGQGRTDTQYF.